Each of the 32 T cell receptor beta chains below was sequenced from the same sample in a study of blood T cell repertoires in COVID-19. Clones were sequenced by immunoSEQ multiplex PCR, and TCRdb holds only the in-frame ones, with some missing. The data hold some 260,000 clones, with around 88% observed a single time. Sequenced: peripheral blood. These receptors came from a woman aged 25 to 39 with COVID-19, enrolled during active disease.

The V and J genes are TRBV11-3 and TRBJ1-1; the D gene is possibly TRBD1 (6 bases). From germline, CDR1 is SGHNT and CDR2 YENEEA. V lost 1 base and J 0 bases, leaving 12 bases between the germline ends. The CDR3 sequence is 16 residues long. The CDR3, as DNA: TGTGCCAGCAGCTTAGCCGGACAGATCATGAACACTGAAGCTTTCTTT. Its translation is CASSLAGQIMNTEAFF.

V usage is TRBV7-2 and J usage is TRBJ1-1; 11 bases line up with TRBD1. CDR1 is SGHTA and CDR2 is FQGNSA in the germline V gene. Losses at the gene ends were 0 bases for V and 4 bases for J; bases not matched to a gene: 7. The length of the CDR3 is 17 residues. In DNA, the CDR3 is TGTGCCAGCAGCTTAGCGTGGGACAGGGGGAGAAGCACTGAAGCTTTCTTT. Translated, it gives CASSLAWDRGRSTEAFF.

The gene calls are TRBV12-3 or TRBV12-4 and TRBJ1-5; perhaps TRBD1 as D (6 bases). The CDR3 spans 13 residues. V lost 7 bases to trimming and J lost 4 bases, with 11 bases between them. In nucleotides, the CDR3 is TGTGCCAGCACCGAAGGACAGAATCAGCCCCAGCATTTT. The encoded protein is CASTEGQNQPQHF.

The genes are TRBV7-2 and TRBJ2-7; 10 nucleotides agree with TRBD2. This CDR3 has 15 residues. CDR1 is SGHTA, CDR2 FQGNSA, per germline. V shed 5 bases and J 3 bases; nucleotides not matched to a gene: 7. As DNA, the CDR3 is TGTGCCAGCAGCCCCTTAGCGGGGGGTTACTACGAGCAGTACTTC. Translating it yields CASSPLAGGYYEQYF.

The chain recombines TRBV11-3 with TRBJ2-1; perhaps TRBD1 as D (6 bases). Trimming pared 0 bases from V and 4 bases from J, leaving 13 bases between. There are 16 residues in the CDR3. CDR1 is SGHNT, CDR2 YENEEA, per germline. CDR3 sequence reads: CASSLESGDTYNEQFF. The DNA for the CDR3 is TGTGCCAGCAGCTTAGAGTCAGGGGATACTTACAATGAGCAGTTCTTC.

The chain combines TRBV19 with TRBJ1-2; no clear D. V was trimmed by 5 bases and J by 3 bases, leaving 4 bases between them. The CDR3 length is 11 residues. CDR1 LNHDA and CDR2 SQIVND come from the germline V gene (reference sequence). The CDR3 spells CASSRDYGYTF. The DNA for the CDR3 is TGTGCCAGTAGTCGTGACTATGGCTACACCTTC.

This rearrangement joins TRBV5-6 to TRBJ1-4, with a tentative D call TRBD1 (6 bases). V lost 4 bases, J lost 7 bases, and 14 bases lay in between. Germline assignment: CDR1 SGHDT and CDR2 YYEEEE. CDR3 size: 14 residues. The CDR3 DNA sequence: TGTGCCAGCAGCGTCCAGGGGCTCGGTGAAAAACTGTTTTTT. Encoded protein: CASSVQGLGEKLFF.

CDR3 residues: CASSRDSSTDTQYF. DNA for the CDR3: TGCGCCAGCAGCCGGGACAGCTCCACAGATACGCAGTATTTT. The chain employs TRBV10-1 and TRBJ2-3; 7 positions agree with TRBD1. The junction had 5 bases not matched to a gene; V was cut back by 6 bases and J by 2 bases. The CDR3 is 14 residues long. Looked up from germline, CDR1 is WNHNN and CDR2 is SYGVQD (reference sequence).

The chain joins TRBV28 to TRBJ1-4, with 7 bases identical to TRBD1. The length of the CDR3 is 16 residues. Germline V gene data show CDR1 as MDHEN and CDR2 as SYDVKM. V trimming: 2 bases; J trimming: 10 bases; junction bases outside the gene matches: 13. CDR3 sequence: CASSLARGMGIGKLFF. CDR3 sequence (DNA): TGTGCCAGCAGTTTAGCCAGGGGGATGGGTATTGGAAAACTGTTTTTT.

The rearrangement joins TRBV6-2 or TRBV6-3 to TRBJ2-5, with 10 bases aligning to TRBD1. Looked up from germline, CDR1 is MNHEY and CDR2 is SVGEGT. This CDR3 has 15 residues. V gave up 5 bases and J gave up 4 bases; unmatched junction bases: 7. The CDR3 is CASSTGQGVAETQYF. In DNA form, the CDR3 reads TGTGCCAGCAGTACCGGACAGGGGGTGGCAGAGACCCAGTACTTC.

The chain couples TRBV11-2 to TRBJ2-6; 7 bases match TRBD1. The CDR3 consists of 17 residues. V shed 5 bases, J shed 0 bases, and the junction held 7 bases outside the gene matches. CDR1 is SGHAT and CDR2 is FQNNGV in the germline V gene. The chain's CDR3 is CASSPVGGGSGANVLTF. CDR3 DNA: TGTGCCAGCAGCCCCGTAGGGGGCGGCTCTGGGGCCAACGTCCTGACTTTC. Combining the CDR3 with reference TRBV11-2 and TRBJ2-6 gives the whole variable domain EAGVAQSPRYKIIEKRQSVAFWCNPISGHATLYWYQQILGQGPKLLIQFQNNGVVDDSQLPKDRFSAERLKGVDSTLKIQPAKLEDSAVYLCASSPVGGGSGANVLTFGAGSRLTVL.

A word on this clone: The same CDR3 is also encoded by other DNA sequences in this sample. The J gene is TRBJ1-3, the V gene TRBV7-2; D is unclear. The CDR3 length is 14 residues. Trimming took 3 bases from V and 0 from J, leaving 6 bases between them. Germline V gene data show CDR1 as SGHTA and CDR2 as FQGNSA. The CDR3 sequence is CASSFTSSGNTIYF. The CDR3 coding sequence is TGTGCCAGCAGCTTCACGAGCTCTGGAAACACCATATATTTT.

This clone occurred once. The V call is TRBV12-3 or TRBV12-4, the J call TRBJ1-5; 8 bases match TRBD1. The J segment lost 5 bases and the V segment lost 6 bases, leaving 3 bases of the junction unmatched. There are 13 residues in the CDR3. This CDR3 reads CASRGQDHQPQHF. The CDR3 coding sequence is TGTGCCAGCAGGGGACAGGACCATCAGCCCCAGCATTTT.

The gene calls are TRBV7-9 and TRBJ2-5; D is unresolved. The CDR3 loop spans 16 amino acids. Germline loops: CDR1 SEHNR, CDR2 FQNEAQ (reference sequence). Trimming stripped 0 bases from V and 5 bases from J, with 16 bases between. In nucleotides, the CDR3 is TGTGCCAGCAGCTTAGCGGGCCCACGTGTTGGGGAGACCCAGTACTTC. Encoded protein: CASSLAGPRVGETQYF.

This clone was observed once. The chain couples TRBV6-5 to TRBJ1-2; no clear D gene. The V gene lost 5 bases and the J gene lost 6 bases, with 13 bases spanning the gap. The CDR3 runs 13 residues. CDR1 is MNHEY, CDR2 SVGAGI, per germline. This chain's CDR3 is CASSPTDSNGYTF. The CDR3 DNA sequence: TGTGCCAGCAGTCCGACGGACTCTAATGGCTACACCTTC.

This clone was seen just once. The rearrangement links TRBV6-6 to TRBJ1-1; D perhaps matches TRBD1 (5 bases). Germline values: CDR1 MNHNY, CDR2 SVGAGI (reference sequence). CDR3 length equals 15 residues. The ends were cut back, 2 bases at V and 1 base at J, with 11 bases in the middle. CDR3 in DNA: TGTGCCAGCAGTTACATCCAGGGCCCGAACACTGAAGCTTTCTTT. It specifies CASSYIQGPNTEAFF.

This rearrangement joins TRBV19 to TRBJ1-4; 7 bases agree with TRBD1. Germline V gene data show CDR1 as LNHDA and CDR2 as SQIVND (reference sequence). The CDR3 length is 14 residues. Trimming cost V 5 bases and J 3 bases; bases outside gene matches: 3. CDR3 sequence (DNA): TGTGCCAGTAGTCCGGACAGGTCTAATGAAAAACTGTTTTTT. This codes for CASSPDRSNEKLFF.

The chain combines TRBV2 with TRBJ2-1; TRBD2 agrees at 10 bases. Germline CDR1 is SNHLY and CDR2 is FYNNEI. The CDR3 extends over 14 amino acids. J was trimmed by 9 bases and V by 1 base; bases with no gene match: 3. CDR3 in amino acids: CASSEGLAGVEQFF. CDR3 bases: TGTGCCAGCAGTGAAGGGCTAGCGGGAGTTGAGCAGTTCTTC.

The genes are TRBV3-1 (or the pseudogene TRBV3-2) and TRBJ2-5, with a tentative D call TRBD2 (5 bases). Trimming removed 5 bases from V and 4 bases from J, with 20 bases in between. Germline V gene sequence: CDR1 LGHDT, CDR2 YNNKEL (reference sequence). There are 16 residues in the CDR3. The CDR3 sequence: CASSSPDGISRETQYF. The CDR3, as DNA: TGTGCCAGCAGCTCACCGGACGGGATTTCGAGAGAGACCCAGTACTTC.

The chain uses TRBV6-6 and TRBJ2-1; D remains ambiguous. V lost 0 bases and J 10 bases, leaving 19 bases between the germline ends. Germline CDR1 is MNHNY and CDR2 is SVGAGI (reference sequence). The CDR3 totals 16 residues. The CDR3: CASSYSRLSLASEQFF. Here the CDR3 DNA reads TGTGCCAGCAGTTACTCGAGGCTGTCTTTGGCGTCCGAGCAGTTCTTC.

This rearrangement joins TRBV6-5 to TRBJ1-6; D is uncertain. This CDR3 has 12 residues. Germline-derived CDR1 and CDR2 are MNHEY and SVGAGI. V lost 6 bases and J 7 bases, leaving 7 bases between the germline ends. The CDR3 is CASSPVNSPLHF. The DNA of the CDR3 is TGTGCCAGCAGCCCCGTCAATTCACCCCTCCACTTT.

The rearrangement uses TRBV7-6 and TRBJ1-1; 8 bases are shared with TRBD1. Germline V gives CDR1 SGHVS, CDR2 FNYEAQ. This CDR3 contains 14 residues. The V gene end was trimmed by 5 bases and the J gene end by 3 bases; junction bases not matched to a gene: 5. The CDR3 here is CASSPGQGHTEAFF. In nucleotides, the CDR3 is TGTGCCAGCAGCCCCGGACAGGGACACACTGAAGCTTTCTTT.

This chain joins TRBV18 and TRBJ2-7, with 9 bases aligning to TRBD1. The CDR3 is 19 residues long. V lost 3 bases, J lost 6 bases, and 21 bases stayed unmatched. Per the germline V gene, CDR1 is KGHSH and CDR2 is LQKENI. The CDR3 sequence is CASSPRNQATGQGGGEQYF. CDR3 DNA sequence: TGTGCCAGCTCACCCCGGAATCAAGCGACGGGACAGGGAGGCGGCGAGCAGTACTTC.

The chain employs TRBV7-9 and TRBJ2-1; D call uncertain. V was cut by 1 base and J by 0 bases, with 16 bases left in between. The CDR3 extends over 18 amino acids. CDR1 and CDR2 (germline): SEHNR, FQNEAQ (reference sequence). DNA for the CDR3: TGTGCCAGCAGCTTAGAACTCGACCCGCGGAGCTCCTACAATGAGCAGTTCTTC. Protein: CASSLELDPRSSYNEQFF. The entire variable domain, with the rest obtained from reference TRBV7-9 and TRBJ2-1, is as follows: DTGVSQNPRHKITKRGQNVTFRCDPISEHNRLYWYRQTLGQGPEFLTYFQNEAQLEKSRLLSDRFSAERPKGSFSTLEIQRTEQGDSAMYLCASSLELDPRSSYNEQFFGPGTRLTVL.

V usage is TRBV6-4 and J usage is TRBJ2-4; a weak D match, TRBD1 (6 bases). There are 16 residues in the CDR3. The V and J ends lost 5 bases and 2 bases respectively, with 16 bases between them. Germline CDR1 MRHNA, CDR2 SNTAGT. CDR3 in amino acids: CASSPQGCISKNIQYF. CDR3 DNA sequence: TGTGCCAGCAGTCCACAGGGATGTATTTCCAAAAACATTCAGTACTTC.

V gene TRBV5-1 combines with J gene TRBJ1-2; D might be TRBD1 (6 bases). Trimming pared 3 bases from V and 4 bases from J, leaving 19 bases between. Germline values: CDR1 SGHRS, CDR2 YFSETQ. There are 16 residues in the CDR3. The CDR3 sequence is CASSSYNREIGYGYTF. The CDR3 DNA sequence: TGCGCCAGCAGCTCCTACAACAGGGAGATCGGCTATGGCTACACCTTC.

Turning to this clone: A read error may produce the germline difference seen at one junction end. The V and J genes are TRBV7-8 and TRBJ2-5; D might be TRBD2 (6 bases). The CDR3 spans 11 residues. Germline loops: CDR1 SGHVS, CDR2 FQNEAQ. In nucleotides, the CDR3 is TGTGCCAGCAGCTTAGGGGGACTGGTACACTTC. Protein: CASSLGGLVHF.

The V and J genes are TRBV5-4 and TRBJ1-4, with 10 bases lining up with TRBD1. Trimming took 4 bases from V and 5 from J; bases not matched to a gene: 5. From germline, CDR1 is SGHNT and CDR2 YYREEE (reference sequence). CDR3 length: 15 amino acids. The DNA of the CDR3 is TGTGCCAGCAGCCAGGGACAGGGGACGAATGAAAAACTGTTTTTT. It encodes CASSQGQGTNEKLFF.

The chain joins TRBV2 to TRBJ2-3; D might be TRBD1 (5 bases). The ends were cut back, 2 bases at V and 2 bases at J, with 11 bases in the middle. The CDR3 is 15 amino acids. Germline CDR1 is SNHLY and CDR2 is FYNNEI. CDR3 amino acids: CASSELKGLTDTQYF. The DNA of the CDR3 is TGTGCCAGCAGTGAACTAAAGGGGCTCACAGATACGCAGTATTTT. Complete variable domain (other parts from reference TRBV2 and TRBJ2-3): EPEVTQTPSHQVTQMGQEVILRCVPISNHLYFYWYRQILGQKVEFLVSFYNNEISEKSEIFDDQFSVERPDGSNFTLKIRSTKLEDSAMYFCASSELKGLTDTQYFGPGTRLTVL.

The genes are TRBV2 and TRBJ2-2; D is perhaps TRBD2 (6 bases). CDR1 and CDR2 from the germline V gene are SNHLY and FYNNEI. Trimming removed 8 bases from V and 0 bases from J, with 7 bases in between. CDR3 size: 13 residues. The CDR3 nucleotides are TGTGCCAGCGGCGGGGCGAACACCGGGGAGCTGTTTTTT. It codes for CASGGANTGELFF.

There are a few counts of this clone. The chain couples TRBV6-6 to TRBJ2-7; D possibly corresponds to TRBD2 (5 bases). Between the trimmed V and J ends, which lost 6 bases and 3 bases, there was a span of 12 bases. The CDR3 spans 13 residues. Looked up from germline, CDR1 is MNHNY and CDR2 is SVGAGI (reference sequence). The CDR3 spells CASSRGAHYEQYV. The CDR3 DNA sequence: TGTGCCAGCAGCCGGGGAGCACACTACGAGCAGTACGTC.

This rearrangement joins TRBV18 to TRBJ2-7, with D perhaps matching TRBD2 (5 bases). CDR3 length: 13 amino acids. Looked up from germline, CDR1 is KGHSH and CDR2 is LQKENI. V lost 5 bases, J lost 2 bases, and 10 bases lay in between. CDR3 region: CASSVSGAYEQYV. CDR3 DNA sequence: TGTGCCAGCTCAGTAAGCGGAGCCTACGAGCAGTACGTC.